This T cell receptor beta chain appears in the sequencing data of a study of blood T cell repertoires in COVID-19. About the research overall: Acute-phase and convalescent COVID-19 samples originated in the United States, Italy and Spain. Sources were T cells, B-cell-depleted T cells, or PBMCs; the material itself was cDNA or gDNA.

The CDR3 is 16 amino acids. Germline CDR1 and CDR2: SGDLS and YYNGEE. V was trimmed by 2 bases and J by 0 bases, leaving 12 bases between them. As processed by the authors: Researchers report that nucleated cell counts were estimated from reference gene primer amplification. Clones were sequenced by immunoSEQ multiplex PCR, and TCRdb holds only the in-frame ones, with some missing. The D gene and trimming were derived from the DNA, and the V and J assignments and clone size from that table. The data contain more than 150,000 clones, 80% to 90% of them singletons. This clone was detected only once. This chain uses TRBV9 with TRBJ2-4, with D perhaps TRBD1 (5 bases). This receptor was obtained from a man between 60 and 70 years old with acute or convalescent COVID-19. Material: peripheral blood. CDR3 coding DNA: TGTGCCAGCAGCGTTGACAGTAACGGAGCCAAAAACATTCAGTACTTC. Translating it yields CASSVDSNGAKNIQYF.